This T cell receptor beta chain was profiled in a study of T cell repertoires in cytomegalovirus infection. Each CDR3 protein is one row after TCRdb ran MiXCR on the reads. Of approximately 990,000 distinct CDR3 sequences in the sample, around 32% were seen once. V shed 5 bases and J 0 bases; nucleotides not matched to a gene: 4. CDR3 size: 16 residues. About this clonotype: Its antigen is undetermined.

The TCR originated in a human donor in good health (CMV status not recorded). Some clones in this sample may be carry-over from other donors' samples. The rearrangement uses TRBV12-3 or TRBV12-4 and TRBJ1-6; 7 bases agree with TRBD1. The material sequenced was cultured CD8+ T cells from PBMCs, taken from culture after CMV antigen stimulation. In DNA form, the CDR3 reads TGTGCCAGCAGTCCCGGGACAGTCTCCTATAATTCACCCCTCCACTTT. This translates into CASSPGTVSYNSPLHF.